This T cell receptor (beta chain) stems from a study of STAT5B mutations in CD4+ large granular lymphocyte leukemia. The wider study: The CDR3 'QG' motif was associated with a particular HLA allele among healthy donors.

There are a few counts of this clone. Here immunoSEQ multiplex PCR was the method, and the copy in TCRdb shows in-frame clones only, minus some. This sample has around 35,000 clones; 70% to 90% occur once, and the top ten carry roughly 3.2%. Control samples were healthy donors' buffy coats. J lost 5 bases, V lost 5 bases, and 5 bases had no gene match. The V gene's germline CDR1 is SGHTA and CDR2 FQGNSA. This CDR3 spans 14 amino acids. This TCR was sampled from a human donor in good health. Sequencing was performed on CD4+ T cells from blood buffy coats. The chain links TRBV7-2 to TRBJ2-2; 7 bases are a match to TRBD1. CDR3: CASSRQGRTGELFF. CDR3 coding DNA: TGTGCCAGCAGCCGACAGGGACGGACCGGGGAGCTGTTTTTT.